This T cell receptor beta chain was found in a study of glioma-infiltrating T cells. This clonotype was detected many times. Antigen unknown. General study points: Tissue and blood shared very few CDR3 sequences. Non-neoplastic patients had below-expected tissue-blood divergence, while all gliomas exceeded expectation.

TCR alpha and beta CDR3 regions were amplified from RNA using iRepertoire nested multiplex PCR. Input was roughly 85-450 ng of tissue mRNA or PBMC total RNA. TCRdb re-analysed the multiplex PCR reads in MiXCR, keeping a single row per CDR3 protein. Of approximately 120,000 distinct CDR3 sequences listed, less than 30% were seen once; the top ten hold around 30%. Sequenced material: glioma tissue, nonneoplastic brain tissue, or PBMCs (not recorded which). This clonotype originated in a human donor with low-grade glioma or glioblastoma, undergoing nonglioma brain surgery, or in good health (not recorded which).

As DNA, the CDR3 is TGCAGTGCTAGAGAGACCGCGACATTATATCAGCCCCAGCATTTT. Amino acid sequence: CSARETATLYQPQHF. The chain has TRBV20-1 and TRBJ1-5; no clear D. This CDR3 contains 15 residues. Trimming removed 0 bases from V and 5 bases from J, with 14 bases in between. CDR1 is DFQATT, CDR2 SNEGSKA, per germline (reference sequence).